This is a list of T cell receptor beta chains from one sample in a study of blood T cell repertoires in COVID-19. Here immunoSEQ multiplex PCR was the method, and the copy in TCRdb shows in-frame clones only, minus some. This sample has about 110,000 clones, with 82% found just once. The sequenced material came from peripheral blood. The receptors come from a woman older than 75 with acute or convalescent COVID-19. Each CDR3 is given with its conserved first and last residue. The order of the fields is V gene, J gene, D gene, clone size, CDR3 DNA, CDR3 protein. A D gene is named only where the DNA matches it firmly. Where a row states a size, it is once, few, many or the class of an expanded clone; other rows omit it.

v_call: TRBV18; j_call: TRBJ2-1; d_call: TRBD1; clone_size: -; cdr3_nt: TGTGCCAGCTCACCACCGAACAGGGGGGACTACAATGAGCAGTTCTTC; cdr3_aa: CASSPPNRGDYNEQFF
v_call: TRBV7-2; j_call: TRBJ1-1; d_call: -; clone_size: -; cdr3_nt: TGTGCCAGCAGCGGAGGACCGTGGGGCACTGAAGCTTTCTTT; cdr3_aa: CASSGGPWGTEAFF
v_call: TRBV10-3; j_call: TRBJ1-1; d_call: -; clone_size: -; cdr3_nt: TGTGCCATCAGACTAATTTTGAACACTGAAGCTTTCTTT; cdr3_aa: CAIRLILNTEAFF
v_call: TRBV4-1; j_call: TRBJ2-5; d_call: TRBD2; clone_size: few; cdr3_nt: TGCGCCAGCAGCCAAGGGCAACTAGCGGGAGGGGGGCAAGAGACCCAGTACTTC; cdr3_aa: CASSQGQLAGGGQETQYF
v_call: TRBV19; j_call: TRBJ1-6; d_call: TRBD1; clone_size: -; cdr3_nt: TGTGCCAGTAGTATACCCGGACAGGTCAATTCACCCCTCCACTTT; cdr3_aa: CASSIPGQVNSPLHF
v_call: TRBV27; j_call: TRBJ2-5; d_call: TRBD2; clone_size: -; cdr3_nt: TGTGCCAGCAGTCTGACTAGCGGGGCTATAGAGACCCAGTACTTC; cdr3_aa: CASSLTSGAIETQYF
v_call: TRBV6-6; j_call: TRBJ2-2; d_call: TRBD2; clone_size: few; cdr3_nt: TGTGCTTTAGCGGGAGGACCCGCGAACACCGGGGAGCTGTTTTTT; cdr3_aa: CALAGGPANTGELFF
v_call: TRBV4-1; j_call: TRBJ2-5; d_call: -; clone_size: -; cdr3_nt: TGCGCCAGCAGCCAAGATCATGGGGGCGAGTCCCAGTACTTC; cdr3_aa: CASSQDHGGESQYF
v_call: TRBV3-1/TRBV3-2; j_call: TRBJ1-1; d_call: TRBD1; clone_size: -; cdr3_nt: TGTGCCAGCAGCTATACTGCGGGACAGAAGAACACTGAAGCTTTCTTT; cdr3_aa: CASSYTAGQKNTEAFF
v_call: TRBV5-1; j_call: TRBJ1-2; d_call: TRBD1; clone_size: -; cdr3_nt: TGCGCCAGCAGTCCACACGCGGACAGGGCAAACTATGGCTACACCTTC; cdr3_aa: CASSPHADRANYGYTF
v_call: TRBV12-3/TRBV12-4; j_call: TRBJ1-2; d_call: -; clone_size: -; cdr3_nt: TGTGCCAGCAGTTGGGGGGGCTCTGGCTACACCTTC; cdr3_aa: CASSWGGSGYTF
v_call: TRBV6-1; j_call: TRBJ1-2; d_call: -; clone_size: few; cdr3_nt: TGTGCCAGCAGTGAGCCCGGGCGGACAGCAGCTAACTATGGCTACACCTTC; cdr3_aa: CASSEPGRTAANYGYTF
v_call: TRBV10-3; j_call: TRBJ1-1; d_call: TRBD1; clone_size: few; cdr3_nt: TGTGCCACCGGACAGGGGCCGTGGACTGAAGCTTTCTTT; cdr3_aa: CATGQGPWTEAFF
v_call: TRBV19; j_call: TRBJ2-5; d_call: TRBD1; clone_size: -; cdr3_nt: TGTGCCAGTAGTTCATCCGGGACAGCTCAAGAGACCCAGTACTTC; cdr3_aa: CASSSSGTAQETQYF
v_call: TRBV9; j_call: TRBJ2-5; d_call: TRBD2; clone_size: -; cdr3_nt: TGTGCCAGCAGCCTCACCTTAGCGGGAATAGAGACCCAGTACTTC; cdr3_aa: CASSLTLAGIETQYF
v_call: TRBV21-1; j_call: TRBJ2-1; d_call: -; clone_size: -; cdr3_nt: TGTGCCAGCAGCAAAGAGGTTGAGACTAGCGGGAAATTCAATGAGCAGTTCTTC; cdr3_aa: CASSKEVETSGKFNEQFF
v_call: TRBV18; j_call: TRBJ2-5; d_call: -; clone_size: -; cdr3_nt: TGTGCCAGCTCACTTATCCAAGAGACCCAGTACTTC; cdr3_aa: CASSLIQETQYF
v_call: TRBV18; j_call: TRBJ2-7; d_call: TRBD2; clone_size: few; cdr3_nt: TGTGCCAGCTCACGACAAATAGCGGGAGGCTCCTACGAGCAGTACTTC; cdr3_aa: CASSRQIAGGSYEQYF
v_call: TRBV29-1; j_call: TRBJ2-1; d_call: TRBD1; clone_size: -; cdr3_nt: TGCAGCACGACAGGGTCCTACAATGAGCAGTTCTTC; cdr3_aa: CSTTGSYNEQFF
v_call: TRBV6-1; j_call: TRBJ2-3; d_call: -; clone_size: -; cdr3_nt: TGTGCCAGCAGTGAACGTAACGGGATTACAGATACGCAGTATTTT; cdr3_aa: CASSERNGITDTQYF
v_call: TRBV27; j_call: TRBJ2-7; d_call: TRBD2; clone_size: once; cdr3_nt: TGTGCCAGCGGGACTAGCTCCTACGAGCAGTACTTC; cdr3_aa: CASGTSSYEQYF
v_call: TRBV7-9; j_call: TRBJ1-2; d_call: -; clone_size: -; cdr3_nt: TGTGCCAGCAGCGCCGGACTCTATGGCTACACCTTC; cdr3_aa: CASSAGLYGYTF
v_call: TRBV24-1; j_call: TRBJ2-1; d_call: TRBD2; clone_size: -; cdr3_nt: TGTGCCACCAGTGATGGACTAGCGGGAGTCCACAATGAGCAGTTCTTC; cdr3_aa: CATSDGLAGVHNEQFF
v_call: TRBV5-1; j_call: TRBJ2-1; d_call: -; clone_size: -; cdr3_nt: TGCGCCAGCAGCTTGGAGTCTGGGAGTGAGCAGTTCTTC; cdr3_aa: CASSLESGSEQFF
v_call: TRBV9; j_call: TRBJ1-2; d_call: -; clone_size: -; cdr3_nt: TGTGCCAGCTCCAGGCCCCCAGACTATGGCTACACCTTC; cdr3_aa: CASSRPPDYGYTF
v_call: TRBV3-1/TRBV3-2; j_call: TRBJ1-6; d_call: TRBD1; clone_size: -; cdr3_nt: TGTGCCAGCAGCCAAGAGTCCGGACAGGGCCGGTGGCCCCTCCACTTT; cdr3_aa: CASSQESGQGRWPLHF
v_call: TRBV5-5; j_call: TRBJ2-5; d_call: TRBD2; clone_size: -; cdr3_nt: TGTGCCAGCAGCCCCAGCGGGGGGGGAGAGACCCAGTACTTC; cdr3_aa: CASSPSGGGETQYF
v_call: TRBV6-5; j_call: TRBJ2-5; d_call: TRBD2; clone_size: -; cdr3_nt: TGTGCCAGCAGTTACTCGTCCGGGACTAGGGAGACCCAGTACTTC; cdr3_aa: CASSYSSGTRETQYF
v_call: TRBV6-5; j_call: TRBJ1-5; d_call: -; clone_size: many; cdr3_nt: TGTGCCAGCAGTTCATCGAGAGGGTATCAGCCCCAGCATTTT; cdr3_aa: CASSSSRGYQPQHF
v_call: TRBV11-1; j_call: TRBJ2-1; d_call: TRBD2; clone_size: -; cdr3_nt: TGTGCCAGCAGCTTAAGGACTAGCGGGAGAGTTGGTGAGCAGTTCTTC; cdr3_aa: CASSLRTSGRVGEQFF
v_call: TRBV28; j_call: TRBJ2-1; d_call: TRBD1; clone_size: -; cdr3_nt: TGTGCCAGCAGTTCCGGGACAGGGGTCAATGAGCAGTTCTTC; cdr3_aa: CASSSGTGVNEQFF
v_call: TRBV6-2/TRBV6-3; j_call: TRBJ1-1; d_call: TRBD1; clone_size: -; cdr3_nt: TGTGCCAGCAGTGTGCCGGGACAGGGTAGCATGAACACTGAAGCTTTCTTT; cdr3_aa: CASSVPGQGSMNTEAFF
v_call: TRBV10-3; j_call: TRBJ1-4; d_call: TRBD1; clone_size: once; cdr3_nt: TGTGCCATCGGTTCTCCGGGACAGGGGAATGAAAAACTGTTTTTT; cdr3_aa: CAIGSPGQGNEKLFF
v_call: TRBV6-7; j_call: TRBJ1-4; d_call: -; clone_size: -; cdr3_nt: TGTGCCAGCAGTTACTGGGGAGATAAACTGTTTTTT; cdr3_aa: CASSYWGDKLFF
v_call: TRBV19; j_call: TRBJ2-1; d_call: -; clone_size: -; cdr3_nt: TGTGCCAGTAGTGTACGACTAGAGACCAATGAGCAGTTCTTC; cdr3_aa: CASSVRLETNEQFF
v_call: TRBV14; j_call: TRBJ1-1; d_call: -; clone_size: -; cdr3_nt: TGTGCCAGCGCGGGAGGGTTGAACACTGAAGCTTTCTTT; cdr3_aa: CASAGGLNTEAFF
v_call: TRBV2; j_call: TRBJ2-5; d_call: TRBD1; clone_size: -; cdr3_nt: TGTGCCACTAAAGGGGACAGACACGTTGAGACCCAGTACTTC; cdr3_aa: CATKGDRHVETQYF
v_call: TRBV6-5; j_call: TRBJ1-2; d_call: TRBD1; clone_size: -; cdr3_nt: TGTGCCAGCAGGCCACAGGGGGCGCGGGGCGGCTACACCTTC; cdr3_aa: CASRPQGARGGYTF
v_call: TRBV12-3/TRBV12-4; j_call: TRBJ1-2; d_call: -; clone_size: -; cdr3_nt: TGTGCCAGCAGTTTTGGAGGCGGACAGAACCTTCGCTTC; cdr3_aa: CASSFGGGQNLRF
v_call: TRBV11-3; j_call: TRBJ2-1; d_call: -; clone_size: -; cdr3_nt: TGTGCCAGCAGCTTAGGCGGCCCGGGCTACAATGAGCAGTTCTTC; cdr3_aa: CASSLGGPGYNEQFF